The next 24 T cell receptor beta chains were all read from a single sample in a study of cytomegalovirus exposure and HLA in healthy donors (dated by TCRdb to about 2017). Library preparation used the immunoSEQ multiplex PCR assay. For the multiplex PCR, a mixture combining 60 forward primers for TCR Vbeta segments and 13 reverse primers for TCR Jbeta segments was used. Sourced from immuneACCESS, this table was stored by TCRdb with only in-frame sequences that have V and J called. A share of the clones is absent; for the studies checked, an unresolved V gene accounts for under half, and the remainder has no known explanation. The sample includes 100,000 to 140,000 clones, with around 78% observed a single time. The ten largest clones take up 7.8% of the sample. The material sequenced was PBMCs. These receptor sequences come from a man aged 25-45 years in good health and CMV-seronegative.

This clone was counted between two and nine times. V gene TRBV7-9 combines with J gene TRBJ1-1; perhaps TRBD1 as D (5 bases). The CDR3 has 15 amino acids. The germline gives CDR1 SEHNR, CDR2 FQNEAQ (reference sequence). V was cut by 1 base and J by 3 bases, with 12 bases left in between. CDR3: CASSLGIGQDTEAFF. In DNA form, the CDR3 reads TGTGCCAGCAGCTTAGGAATTGGACAAGACACTGAAGCTTTCTTT.

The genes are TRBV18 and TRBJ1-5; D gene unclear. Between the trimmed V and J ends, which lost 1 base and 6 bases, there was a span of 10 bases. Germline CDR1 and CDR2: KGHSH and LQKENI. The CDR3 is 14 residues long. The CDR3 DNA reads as TGTGCCAGCTCACCACGGGGAGGGATTCAGCCCCAGCATTTT. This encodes CASSPRGGIQPQHF.

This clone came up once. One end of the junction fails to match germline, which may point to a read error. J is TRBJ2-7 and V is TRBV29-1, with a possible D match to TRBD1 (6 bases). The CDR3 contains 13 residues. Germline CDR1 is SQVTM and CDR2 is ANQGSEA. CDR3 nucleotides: TGCAGCGTTGCTCGGGACACATCCTCCGAGCAGTACTTC. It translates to CSVARDTSSEQYF.

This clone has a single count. The CDR3 nucleotides are TGTGCCAGCAGCCCATTACAGGGAACCGGGGAGCTGTTTTTT. Its protein product is CASSPLQGTGELFF. The chain couples TRBV2 to TRBJ2-2; possible D gene TRBD1, 6 bases. The germline V and J ends were trimmed by 6 bases and 5 bases, with 13 bases remaining between them. Germline V gene data show CDR1 as SNHLY and CDR2 as FYNNEI. The CDR3 contains 14 residues.

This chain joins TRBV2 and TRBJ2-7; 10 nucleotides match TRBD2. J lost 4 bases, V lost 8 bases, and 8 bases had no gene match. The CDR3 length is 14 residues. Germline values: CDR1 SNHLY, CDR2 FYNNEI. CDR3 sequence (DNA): TGTGCCAGCCAGGTAGCGGGAGGACCGTACGAGCAGTACTTC. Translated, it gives CASQVAGGPYEQYF.

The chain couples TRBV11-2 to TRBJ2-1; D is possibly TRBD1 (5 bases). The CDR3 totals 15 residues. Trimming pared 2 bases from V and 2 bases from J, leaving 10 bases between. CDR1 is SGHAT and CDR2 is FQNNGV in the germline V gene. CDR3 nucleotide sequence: TGTGCCAGCAGCTTACTTCAGGGCACCTACAATGAGCAGTTCTTC. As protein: CASSLLQGTYNEQFF.

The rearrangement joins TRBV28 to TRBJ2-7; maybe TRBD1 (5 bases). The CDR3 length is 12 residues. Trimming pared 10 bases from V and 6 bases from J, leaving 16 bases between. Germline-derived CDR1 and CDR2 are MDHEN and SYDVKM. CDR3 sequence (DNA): TGTGCCACCGTGTCAGGGCCCCTCGAGCAGTACTTC. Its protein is CATVSGPLEQYF. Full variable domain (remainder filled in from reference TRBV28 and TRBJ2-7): DVKVTQSSRYLVKRTGEKVFLECVQDMDHENMFWYRQDPGLGLRLIYFSYDVKMKEKGDIPEGYSVSREKKERFSLILESASTNQTSMYLCATVSGPLEQYFGPGTRLTVT.

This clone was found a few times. This chain's CDR3 is CASSEGATNEQFF. The CDR3 nucleotides are TGTGCCAGCAGTGAGGGGGCTACAAATGAGCAGTTCTTC. The genes are TRBV6-4 and TRBJ2-1; weak D call: TRBD1 (6 bases). CDR3 size: 13 residues. Germline V lookup: CDR1 MRHNA, CDR2 SNTAGT. V lost 3 bases, J lost 7 bases, and 10 bases lay in between.

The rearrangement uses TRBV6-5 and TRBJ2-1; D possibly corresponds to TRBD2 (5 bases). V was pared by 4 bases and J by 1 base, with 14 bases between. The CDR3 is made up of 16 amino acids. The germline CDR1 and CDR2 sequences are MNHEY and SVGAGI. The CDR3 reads CASSFGLAQSYNEQFF. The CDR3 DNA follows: TGTGCCAGCAGTTTTGGTCTAGCCCAATCCTACAATGAGCAGTTCTTC.

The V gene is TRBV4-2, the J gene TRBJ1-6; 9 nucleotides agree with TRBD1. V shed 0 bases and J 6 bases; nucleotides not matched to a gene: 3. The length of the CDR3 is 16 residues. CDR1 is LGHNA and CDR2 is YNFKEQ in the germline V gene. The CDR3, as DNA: TGTGCCAGCAGCCAAGAGTCGACAGGGGGTAATTCACCCCTCCACTTT. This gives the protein CASSQESTGGNSPLHF.

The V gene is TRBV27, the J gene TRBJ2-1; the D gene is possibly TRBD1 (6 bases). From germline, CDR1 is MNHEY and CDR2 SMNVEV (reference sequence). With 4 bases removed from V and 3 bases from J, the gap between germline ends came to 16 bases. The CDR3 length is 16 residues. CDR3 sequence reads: CASSSPGTLNYNEQFF. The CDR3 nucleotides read TGTGCCAGCAGTTCTCCCGGGACATTAAACTACAATGAGCAGTTCTTC.

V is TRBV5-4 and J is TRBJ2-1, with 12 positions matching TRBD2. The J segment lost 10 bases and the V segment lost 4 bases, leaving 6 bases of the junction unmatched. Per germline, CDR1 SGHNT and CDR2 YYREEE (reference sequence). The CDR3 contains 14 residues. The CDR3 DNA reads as TGTGCCAGCAGCCGCAGACTAGCGGGAGAAGAGCAGTTCTTC. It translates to CASSRRLAGEEQFF.

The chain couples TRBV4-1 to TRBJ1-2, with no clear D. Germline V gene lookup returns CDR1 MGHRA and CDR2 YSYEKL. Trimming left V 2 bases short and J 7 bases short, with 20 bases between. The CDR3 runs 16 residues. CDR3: CASSQTAGSTTPGYTF. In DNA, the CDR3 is TGCGCCAGCAGCCAAACGGCGGGATCTACTACACCTGGCTACACCTTC.

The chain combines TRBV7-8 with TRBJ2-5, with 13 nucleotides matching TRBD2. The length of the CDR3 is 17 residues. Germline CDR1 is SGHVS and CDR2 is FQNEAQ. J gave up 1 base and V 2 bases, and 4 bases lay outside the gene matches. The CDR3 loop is CASSLTLAGGSQETQYF. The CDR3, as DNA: TGTGCCAGCAGCTTAACACTAGCGGGGGGGTCCCAAGAGACCCAGTACTTC.

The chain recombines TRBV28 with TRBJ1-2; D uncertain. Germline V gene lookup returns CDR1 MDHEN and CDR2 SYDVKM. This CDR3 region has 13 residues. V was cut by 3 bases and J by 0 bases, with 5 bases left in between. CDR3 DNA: TGTGCCAGCAGTTTCGGGACTAACTATGGCTACACCTTC. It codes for CASSFGTNYGYTF.

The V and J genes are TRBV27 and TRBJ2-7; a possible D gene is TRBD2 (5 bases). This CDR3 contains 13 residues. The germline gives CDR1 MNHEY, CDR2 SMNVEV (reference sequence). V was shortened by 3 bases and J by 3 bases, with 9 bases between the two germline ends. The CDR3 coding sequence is TGTGCCAGCAGTTTTTGGGGAGACTACGAGCAGTACTTC. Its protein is CASSFWGDYEQYF.

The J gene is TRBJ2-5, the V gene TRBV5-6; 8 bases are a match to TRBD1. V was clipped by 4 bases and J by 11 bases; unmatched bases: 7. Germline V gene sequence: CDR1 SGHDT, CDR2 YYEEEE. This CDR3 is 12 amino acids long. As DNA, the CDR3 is TGTGCCAGCAGCAAGACAGGGGAGGAGCAGTACTTC. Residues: CASSKTGEEQYF.

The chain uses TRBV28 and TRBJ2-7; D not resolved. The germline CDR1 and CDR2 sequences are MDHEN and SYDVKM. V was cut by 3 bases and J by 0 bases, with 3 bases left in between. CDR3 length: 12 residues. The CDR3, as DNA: TGTGCCAGCAGTTTCCTCTCCTACGAGCAGTACTTC. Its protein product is CASSFLSYEQYF.

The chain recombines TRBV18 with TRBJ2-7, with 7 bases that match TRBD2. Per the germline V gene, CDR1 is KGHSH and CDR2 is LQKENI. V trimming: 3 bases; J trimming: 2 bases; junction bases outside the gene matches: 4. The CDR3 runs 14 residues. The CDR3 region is CASSPSGVTYEQYF. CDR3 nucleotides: TGTGCCAGCTCACCCAGCGGGGTTACCTACGAGCAGTACTTC.

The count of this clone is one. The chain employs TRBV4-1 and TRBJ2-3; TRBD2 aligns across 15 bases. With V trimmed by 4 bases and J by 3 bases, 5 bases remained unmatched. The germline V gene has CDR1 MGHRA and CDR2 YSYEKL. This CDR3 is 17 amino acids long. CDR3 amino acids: CASSPGGLAGGTDTQYF. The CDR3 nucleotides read TGCGCCAGCAGCCCAGGCGGACTAGCGGGGGGGACAGATACGCAGTATTTT.

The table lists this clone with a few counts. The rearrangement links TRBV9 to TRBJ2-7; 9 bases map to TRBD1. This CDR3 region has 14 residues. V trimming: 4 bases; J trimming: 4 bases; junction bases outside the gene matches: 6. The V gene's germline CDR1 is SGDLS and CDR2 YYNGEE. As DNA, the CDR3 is TGTGCCAGCAGCTCGGGGGGACAGGGATACGAGCAGTACTTC. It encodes CASSSGGQGYEQYF.

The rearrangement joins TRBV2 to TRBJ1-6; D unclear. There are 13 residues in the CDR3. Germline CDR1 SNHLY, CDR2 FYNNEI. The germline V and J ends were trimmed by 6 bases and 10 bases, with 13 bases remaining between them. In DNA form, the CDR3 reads TGTGCCAGCAGCGAAAGTCGGGTGTCACCCCTCCACTTT. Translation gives CASSESRVSPLHF.

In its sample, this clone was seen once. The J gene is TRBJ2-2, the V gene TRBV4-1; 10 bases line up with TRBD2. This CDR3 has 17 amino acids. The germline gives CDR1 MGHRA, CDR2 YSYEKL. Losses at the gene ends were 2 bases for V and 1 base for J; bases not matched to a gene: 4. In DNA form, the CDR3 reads TGCGCCAGCAGCCAACTACTAGCGGGACAGAACACCGGGGAGCTGTTTTTT. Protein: CASSQLLAGQNTGELFF.

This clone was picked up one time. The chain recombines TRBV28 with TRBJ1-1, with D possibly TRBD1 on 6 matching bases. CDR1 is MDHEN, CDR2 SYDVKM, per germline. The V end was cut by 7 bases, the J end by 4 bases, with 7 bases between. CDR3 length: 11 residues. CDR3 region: CASTGATEAFF. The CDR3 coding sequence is TGTGCCAGCACAGGGGCCACTGAAGCTTTCTTT.